These T cell receptor beta chains were read from a single sample in a study of blood T cells in healthy people across ages. Via MiXCR, TCRdb re-called the 5' RACE reads, giving one row per CDR3 protein. This sample yields 630,000 or so distinct CDR3 sequences, of which roughly 32% are seen a single time; 15% belongs to the top ten. The material sequenced was blood. Receptors originate from an elderly woman in good health. Each CDR3 is given with its conserved first and last residue. Fields, in order: D gene, clone size, J gene, V gene, CDR3 DNA, CDR3 protein. D genes are given only for firm matches. Size tells how often a clone was seen (once, few, many) or the class of an expanded clone, and some rows leave it out.

d_call: NA; clone_size: NA; j_call: TRBJ2-2; v_call: TRBV4-3; cdr3_nt: TGCGCCAGCAGCCAAGATCGGGACACCGGGGAGCTGTTTTTT; cdr3_aa: CASSQDRDTGELFF
d_call: TRBD2; clone_size: NA; j_call: TRBJ2-5; v_call: TRBV5-1; cdr3_nt: TGCGCCAGCAGCCCGGTCCCTACTAGCGGGGGCGGGGAGACCCAGTACTTC; cdr3_aa: CASSPVPTSGGGETQYF
d_call: NA; clone_size: NA; j_call: TRBJ1-1; v_call: TRBV5-1; cdr3_nt: TGCGCCAGCAGCTTTAGATCTGTGAACACTGAAGCTTTCTTT; cdr3_aa: CASSFRSVNTEAFF
d_call: NA; clone_size: few; j_call: TRBJ2-7; v_call: TRBV20-1; cdr3_nt: TGCAGTGTTCGGATAGGGGGATACAATGAGCAGTACTTC; cdr3_aa: CSVRIGGYNEQYF
d_call: NA; clone_size: many; j_call: TRBJ1-4; v_call: TRBV7-9; cdr3_nt: TGTGCCAGCAGCCCGTCACGGAACAATGAAAAACTGTTTTTT; cdr3_aa: CASSPSRNNEKLFF
d_call: TRBD2; clone_size: many; j_call: TRBJ2-3; v_call: TRBV9; cdr3_nt: TGTGCCAGCAGCGCGGGCGGGGGGCGAACAGATACGCAGTATTTT; cdr3_aa: CASSAGGGRTDTQYF
d_call: TRBD2; clone_size: many; j_call: TRBJ2-3; v_call: TRBV7-2; cdr3_nt: TGTGCCAGCACCCCCGGACTAGCGGGGGGCGTATTCAGGGCGCAGTATTTT; cdr3_aa: CASTPGLAGGVFRAQYF
d_call: NA; clone_size: few; j_call: TRBJ1-2; v_call: TRBV18; cdr3_nt: TGTGCCAGCTCACCACCGATGGCAGGGAATAATGGCTACACCTTC; cdr3_aa: CASSPPMAGNNGYTF
d_call: NA; clone_size: NA; j_call: TRBJ1-2; v_call: TRBV5-1; cdr3_nt: TGCGCCAGCAGCTTCTCTCCCACGAGGGCCAATAACTATGGCTACACCTTC; cdr3_aa: CASSFSPTRANNYGYTF
d_call: NA; clone_size: NA; j_call: TRBJ2-7; v_call: TRBV11-1; cdr3_nt: TGTGCCAGCAGCTTAGCGGGGGTTGGCTCCTACGAGCAGTACTTC; cdr3_aa: CASSLAGVGSYEQYF
d_call: TRBD2; clone_size: many; j_call: TRBJ2-1; v_call: TRBV13; cdr3_nt: TGTGCCAGCAGCCCGGGGGGGCCCTACAATGAGCAGTTCTTC; cdr3_aa: CASSPGGPYNEQFF
d_call: NA; clone_size: many; j_call: TRBJ2-1; v_call: TRBV7-3; cdr3_nt: TGTGCCAGCAGCTTAAGGGCAGCCAACGCCTACAATGAGCAGTTCTTC; cdr3_aa: CASSLRAANAYNEQFF
d_call: NA; clone_size: many; j_call: TRBJ1-2; v_call: TRBV6-5; cdr3_nt: TGTGCCAGCAGTATTTCGATCTCGGACTATGGCTACACCTTC; cdr3_aa: CASSISISDYGYTF
d_call: NA; clone_size: few; j_call: TRBJ1-1; v_call: TRBV20-1; cdr3_nt: TGCAGTGCTGGATTCAGCACTGAAGCTTTCTTT; cdr3_aa: CSAGFSTEAFF
d_call: NA; clone_size: many; j_call: TRBJ2-3; v_call: TRBV29-1; cdr3_nt: TGCAGCGTTGAATCGGGCCCGGGATCGACGCAGTATTTT; cdr3_aa: CSVESGPGSTQYF
d_call: TRBD1; clone_size: many; j_call: TRBJ1-2; v_call: TRBV6-6; cdr3_nt: TGTGCCAGCAGTTACGACACAGGGGGGAGAGGCTACACCTTC; cdr3_aa: CASSYDTGGRGYTF
d_call: NA; clone_size: few; j_call: TRBJ1-1; v_call: TRBV3-1; cdr3_nt: TGTGCCAGCAGCCAATTGGGTGTGACTGAAGCTTTCTTT; cdr3_aa: CASSQLGVTEAFF
d_call: TRBD1; clone_size: NA; j_call: TRBJ1-2; v_call: TRBV20-1; cdr3_nt: TGCAGTGCCCAACCTCGGGACAGGGGATTGATTTATGGCTACACCTTC; cdr3_aa: CSAQPRDRGLIYGYTF
d_call: NA; clone_size: NA; j_call: TRBJ2-7; v_call: TRBV7-9; cdr3_nt: TGTGCCAGCAGCTTAGCGTCGCTAGTCGGCGAGCAGTACTTC; cdr3_aa: CASSLASLVGEQYF
d_call: NA; clone_size: NA; j_call: TRBJ2-3; v_call: TRBV9; cdr3_nt: TGTGCCAGCAGTCGCCCAGATTTTCGGCAGTATTTT; cdr3_aa: CASSRPDFRQYF
d_call: NA; clone_size: many; j_call: TRBJ2-5; v_call: TRBV7-2; cdr3_nt: TGTGCCAGCAGCTCCAACAGGGTTTCAGAGACCCAGTACTTC; cdr3_aa: CASSSNRVSETQYF
d_call: NA; clone_size: many; j_call: TRBJ2-7; v_call: TRBV2; cdr3_nt: TGTGCCAGCAGTGTAGGAGGGTACGAGCAGTACTTC; cdr3_aa: CASSVGGYEQYF
d_call: NA; clone_size: many; j_call: TRBJ2-1; v_call: TRBV6-6; cdr3_nt: TGTGCCAGCAGTTACAGGCCGAAAACAGGGGAGGGAAATGAGCAGTTCTTC; cdr3_aa: CASSYRPKTGEGNEQFF
d_call: TRBD1; clone_size: NA; j_call: TRBJ2-5; v_call: TRBV7-2; cdr3_nt: TGTACCAGCAGCTTAGGGACAGGTCGCCAAGAGACCCAGTACTTC; cdr3_aa: CTSSLGTGRQETQYF